This T cell receptor beta chain was sequenced for a study of T cell responses to AZD1222 COVID-19 vaccine. Findings of the study overall: It was only a handful of AZD1222 recipients who were seropositive at baseline.

CDR3 size: 14 residues. Trimming left V 0 bases short and J 4 bases short, with 9 bases between. Germline CDR1 is MNHEY and CDR2 is SVGEGT. About this clone itself: Its target is unknown.

Sequencing was performed with immunoSEQ multiplex PCR; in TCRdb, only in-frame clones are kept and a portion is missing. The repertoire holds about 99,000 clones, with roughly nine tenths as singletons. This chain connects TRBV6-2 or TRBV6-3 to TRBJ1-2, with D unresolved. The source material was peripheral blood, sampled on day 0 of AZD1222 vaccination. The origin of this receptor is an adult in good health. This CDR3 is CASSYSISSYGYTF. The CDR3 DNA follows: TGTGCCAGCAGTTACTCGATTTCCTCCTATGGCTACACCTTC.